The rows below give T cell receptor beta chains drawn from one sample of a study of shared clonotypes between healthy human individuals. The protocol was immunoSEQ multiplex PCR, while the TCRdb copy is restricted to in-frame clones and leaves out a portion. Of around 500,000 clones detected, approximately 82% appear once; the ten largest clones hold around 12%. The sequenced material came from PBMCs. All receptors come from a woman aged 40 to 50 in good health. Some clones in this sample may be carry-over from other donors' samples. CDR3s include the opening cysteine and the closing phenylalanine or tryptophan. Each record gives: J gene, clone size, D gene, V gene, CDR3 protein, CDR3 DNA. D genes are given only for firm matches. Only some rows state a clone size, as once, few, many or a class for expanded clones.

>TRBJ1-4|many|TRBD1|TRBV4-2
CASSPRTGAPTTNEKLFF
TGTGCCAGCAGCCCACGGACAGGGGCCCCCACAACTAATGAAAAACTGTTTTTT
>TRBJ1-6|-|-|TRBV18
CASSPGGDSPLHF
TGTGCCAGCTCACCGGGCGGGGATTCACCCCTCCACTTT
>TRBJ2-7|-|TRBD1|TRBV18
CASSPGLDRVNEQYF
TGTGCCAGCTCACCAGGACTTGACAGGGTAAACGAGCAGTACTTC
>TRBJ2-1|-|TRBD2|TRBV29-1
CSVDLAGATAYNEQFF
TGCAGCGTTGACCTAGCGGGAGCGACCGCATACAATGAGCAGTTCTTC
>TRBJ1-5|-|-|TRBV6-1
CASSEGLNQPQHF
TGTGCCAGCAGTGAAGGTCTCAATCAGCCCCAGCATTTT
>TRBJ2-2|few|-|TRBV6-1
CASSDDRFQAGELFF
TGTGCCAGCAGTGACGACAGGTTCCAGGCCGGGGAGCTGTTTTTT
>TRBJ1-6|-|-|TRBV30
CAWSPGPNSPLHF
TGTGCCTGGAGTCCCGGCCCCAATTCACCCCTCCACTTT
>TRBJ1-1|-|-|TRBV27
CASSLWGTGDETEAFF
TGTGCCAGCAGTTTATGGGGAACTGGCGACGAAACTGAAGCTTTCTTT
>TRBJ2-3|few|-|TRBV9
CASSVGGGGADTQYF
TGTGCCAGCAGCGTAGGAGGAGGAGGCGCAGATACGCAGTATTTT
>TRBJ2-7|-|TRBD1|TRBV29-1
CSVSRTGQVEQYF
TGCAGCGTTTCCCGGACAGGGCAAGTCGAGCAGTACTTC
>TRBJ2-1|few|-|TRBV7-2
CASSLGRSGGYNEQFF
TGTGCCAGCAGCTTAGGTCGTAGCGGTGGCTACAATGAGCAGTTCTTC
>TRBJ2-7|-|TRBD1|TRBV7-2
CASRDPGQGSYEQYF
TGTGCCAGCAGAGACCCCGGACAGGGTTCCTACGAGCAGTACTTC
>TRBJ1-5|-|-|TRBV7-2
CASSSTGGRSNQPQHF
TGTGCCAGCAGCTCCACCGGCGGCAGGAGCAATCAGCCCCAGCATTTT
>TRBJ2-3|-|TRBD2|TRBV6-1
CASSEALSLRLAGTHTQYF
TGTGCCAGCAGTGAAGCCCTTTCCTTGAGACTAGCGGGAACTCATACGCAGTATTTT
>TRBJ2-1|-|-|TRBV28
CASSAGRTEVNEQFF
TGTGCCAGCAGTGCGGGACGAACCGAGGTCAATGAGCAGTTCTTC
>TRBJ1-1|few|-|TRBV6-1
CASSPKENTEAFF
TGTGCCAGCAGTCCCAAGGAGAACACTGAAGCTTTCTTT
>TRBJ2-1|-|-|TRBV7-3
CASSSAGAPGYNEQFF
TGTGCCAGCAGCTCCGCGGGCGCCCCTGGCTACAATGAGCAGTTCTTC
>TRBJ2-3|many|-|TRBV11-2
CASSLRGVVLTDTQYF
TGTGCCAGCAGTCTCAGGGGGGTGGTTTTAACAGATACGCAGTATTTT
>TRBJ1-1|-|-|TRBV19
CASSIGTLNTEAFF
TGTGCCAGTAGTATCGGGACATTGAACACTGAAGCTTTCTTT
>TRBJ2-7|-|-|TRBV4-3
CASSHKLSYEQYF
TGCGCCAGCAGCCACAAACTTTCCTACGAGCAGTACTTC
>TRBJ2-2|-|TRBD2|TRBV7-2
CASSRTSGTDGELFF
TGTGCCAGCAGCCGGACTAGCGGGACCGACGGGGAGCTGTTTTTT
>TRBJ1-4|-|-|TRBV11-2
CASTRGLLDEKLFF
TGTGCCAGCACCCGGGGCCTTTTAGATGAAAAACTGTTTTTT
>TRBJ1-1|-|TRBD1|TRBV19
CASSIDLFGQGAAEAFF
TGTGCCAGTAGTATAGATCTATTTGGGCAGGGGGCAGCTGAAGCTTTCTTT
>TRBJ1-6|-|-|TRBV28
CASSLGTPLHF
TGTGCCAGCAGCCTGGGAACACCCCTCCACTTT
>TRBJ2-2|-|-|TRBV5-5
CASSLVVDSNTGELFF
TGTGCCAGCAGCTTGGTTGTGGACTCAAACACCGGGGAGCTGTTTTTT
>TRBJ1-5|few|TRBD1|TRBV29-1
CSASTGGGSQHF
TGCAGCGCGTCGACAGGGGGAGGCTCCCAGCATTTT
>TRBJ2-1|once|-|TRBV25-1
CASSEYGGDGYNEQFF
TGTGCCAGCAGTGAATATGGGGGCGACGGCTACAATGAGCAGTTCTTC
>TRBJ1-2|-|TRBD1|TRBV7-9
CASSLGQDYGYTF
TGTGCCAGCAGCTTGGGACAGGACTATGGCTACACCTTC
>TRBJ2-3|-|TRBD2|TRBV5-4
CASSSPVAGSTDTQYF
TGTGCCAGCAGCTCACCGGTAGCGGGTAGCACAGATACGCAGTATTTT
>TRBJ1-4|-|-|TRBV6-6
CASRWLTNEKLFF
TGTGCCAGCAGGTGGCTTACTAATGAAAAACTGTTTTTT
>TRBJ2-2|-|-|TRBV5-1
CASSPEPRWDGSGELFF
TGCGCCAGCAGCCCGGAACCCCGATGGGACGGCTCCGGGGAGCTGTTTTTT
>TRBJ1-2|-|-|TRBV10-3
CAISESEGIYGYTF
TGTGCCATCAGTGAGTCCGAAGGAATCTATGGCTACACCTTC
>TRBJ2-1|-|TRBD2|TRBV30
CAWSASFGGRTVHEQFF
TGTGCCTGGAGCGCTTCGTTTGGCGGGAGAACCGTCCATGAGCAGTTCTTC
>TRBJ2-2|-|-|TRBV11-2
CASSLTSRRGVRTGELFF
TGTGCCAGCAGCTTAACCTCCCGTCGCGGGGTTCGGACCGGGGAGCTGTTTTTT
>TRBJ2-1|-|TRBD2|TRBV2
CASSGGSGRDNEQFF
TGTGCCAGCAGTGGAGGTAGCGGGAGGGACAATGAGCAGTTCTTC
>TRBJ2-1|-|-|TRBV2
CASRGEYEQFF
TGTGCCAGCAGGGGGGAGTACGAGCAGTTCTTC
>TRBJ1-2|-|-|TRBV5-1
CASSLDGRTNYGYTF
TGCGCCAGCAGCTTGGACGGCAGGACTAACTATGGCTACACCTTC
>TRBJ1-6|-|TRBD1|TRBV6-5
CASSDRALDSPLHF
TGTGCCAGCAGTGACAGGGCGTTGGATTCACCCCTCCACTTT
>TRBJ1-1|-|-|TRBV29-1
CSVEGGPTEAFF
TGCAGCGTTGAAGGGGGGCCCACTGAAGCTTTCTTT
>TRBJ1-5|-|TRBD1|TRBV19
CASSIFGGQYSNQPQHF
TGTGCCAGTAGTATATTTGGGGGACAGTATAGCAATCAGCCCCAGCATTTT
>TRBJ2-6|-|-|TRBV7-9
CVPRVPGANVLTF
TGTGTCCCTAGGGTTCCTGGGGCCAACGTCCTGACTTTC
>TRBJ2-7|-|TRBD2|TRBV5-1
CASSSLAGGPGEQYF
TGCGCCAGCAGCTCCTTAGCGGGAGGGCCTGGCGAGCAGTACTTC
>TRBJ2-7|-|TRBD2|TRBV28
CASRTSGSPEQYF
TGTGCCAGCAGAACTAGCGGGAGTCCCGAGCAGTACTTC
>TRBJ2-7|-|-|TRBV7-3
CASSLMGGAHEQYF
TGTGCCAGCAGCTTAATGGGGGGTGCCCACGAGCAGTACTTC
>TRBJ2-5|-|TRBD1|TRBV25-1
CASSESLQGLATQYF
TGTGCCAGCAGTGAATCCCTACAGGGGCTTGCGACCCAGTACTTC
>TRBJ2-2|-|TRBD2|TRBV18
CASSPQGGAGGSGELFF
TGTGCCAGCTCACCCCAAGGGGGAGCGGGAGGCTCCGGGGAGCTGTTTTTT
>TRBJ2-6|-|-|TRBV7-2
CASSRFSGANVLTF
TGTGCCAGCAGTCGATTCTCTGGGGCCAACGTCCTGACTTTC
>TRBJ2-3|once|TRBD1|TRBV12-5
CASAQTGGGDTQYF
TGTGCTAGTGCCCAGACAGGGGGCGGAGATACGCAGTATTTT
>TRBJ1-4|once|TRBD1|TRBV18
CASSAQGQGNEKLFF
TGTGCCAGCTCAGCCCAGGGACAGGGGAATGAAAAACTGTTTTTT
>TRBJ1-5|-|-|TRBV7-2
CASSLGPGEQPQHF
TGTGCCAGCAGCTTGGGGCCGGGAGAACAGCCCCAGCATTTT
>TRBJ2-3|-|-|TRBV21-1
CASSPRRADTQYF
TGTGCCAGCAGCCCCCGTAGAGCCGATACGCAGTATTTT
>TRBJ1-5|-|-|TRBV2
CASSQEAPSNQPQHF
TGTGCCAGCAGCCAAGAAGCCCCTAGCAATCAGCCCCAGCATTTT
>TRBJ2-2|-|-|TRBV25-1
CASSVGGHTGELFF
TGTGCCAGCAGTGTCGGAGGGCACACCGGGGAGCTGTTTTTT
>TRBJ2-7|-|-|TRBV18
CASSPNLIRGSEQYF
TGTGCCAGCTCACCAAACCTAATAAGAGGATCCGAGCAGTACTTC